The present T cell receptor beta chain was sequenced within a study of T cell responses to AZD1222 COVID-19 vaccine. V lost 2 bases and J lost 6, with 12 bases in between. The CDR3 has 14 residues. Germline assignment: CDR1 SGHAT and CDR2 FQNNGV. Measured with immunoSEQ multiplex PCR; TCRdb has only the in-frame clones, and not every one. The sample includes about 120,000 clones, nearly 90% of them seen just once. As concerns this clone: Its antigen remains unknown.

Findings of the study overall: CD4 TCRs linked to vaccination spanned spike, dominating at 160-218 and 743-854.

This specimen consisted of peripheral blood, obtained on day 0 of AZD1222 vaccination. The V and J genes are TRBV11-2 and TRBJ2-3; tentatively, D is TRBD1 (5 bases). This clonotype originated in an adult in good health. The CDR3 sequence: CASSLNQGRDTQYF. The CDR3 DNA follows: TGTGCCAGCAGCTTAAATCAGGGCCGGGATACGCAGTATTTT.